There are a few counts of the clone carrying this TCR beta chain. Its antigen is still unknown. Researchers ran the PCR with 60 Vbeta and 13 Jbeta primers. The repertoire was sequenced with immunoSEQ multiplex PCR; TCRdb's copy has only in-frame clones and lacks some. The sample has approximately 89,000 clones; approximately 56% are singletons. The CDR3 loop spans 16 amino acids. Looked up from germline, CDR1 is SEHNR and CDR2 is FQNEAQ (reference sequence). Deletions cut 1 base from V and 1 base from J, with 11 bases between. These data originate in a study of cytomegalovirus exposure and HLA in healthy donors. The study, taken as a whole, reports: For TCR beta chains, V- and J-gene trimming was later linked to a missense DCLRE1C variant. Some highly shared sequence variants likely arose as a pipeline artifact. Previously analyzed data showed that most TCR beta V segments were productive at a frequency of about 87% or about 30%.

Source material: PBMCs. The TCR originated in a woman aged 25-40 years in good health and CMV-seropositive. This chain uses TRBV7-9 with TRBJ2-1; TRBD2 is a possible D gene (6 bases). The CDR3 loop is CASSLGGVVSYNEQFF. DNA for the CDR3: TGTGCCAGCAGCTTAGGCGGGGTGGTGTCCTACAATGAGCAGTTCTTC.